This TCR beta chain was found in a study of blood T cell repertoires in COVID-19. The wider study: Researchers got acute and convalescent COVID-19 samples from the United States, Italy and Spain. T cells, B-cell-depleted T cells, or PBMCs provided the cDNA or gDNA that served as material.

Unmatched junction bases numbered 6, after V lost 7 bases and J lost 5 bases. Germline V gives CDR1 SGHRS, CDR2 YFSETQ. There are 14 residues in the CDR3. The table came from immunoSEQ multiplex PCR; TCRdb's copy has only in-frame clones and leaves some out. The data contain hundreds of thousands of clones, over 75% of them seen just once; the ten biggest clones take up roughly 12%. The gene calls are TRBV5-1 and TRBJ1-4; TRBD1 matches at 9 bases. The material sequenced was peripheral blood. The TCR sequence derives from a man aged 50 to 59 with COVID-19, enrolled during active disease. The CDR3, as DNA: TGCGCCAGCCGCATGGACAGGGGAAATGAAAAACTGTTTTTT. It encodes CASRMDRGNEKLFF.